Here is one T cell receptor beta chain with its context. Germline lookup yields CDR1 GTSNPN and CDR2 SVGIG (reference sequence). V gave up 3 bases and J gave up 2 bases, with 5 bases separating them. The CDR3 covers 11 residues. Repertoires were generated with immunoSEQ multiplex PCR, while TCRdb's copy carries only in-frame clones and drops some. The table includes 68,000 or so clones, 70% to 90% detected once. The sample belongs to a study of blood T cell repertoires in COVID-19. Turning to the study itself: Nucleic acid was either cDNA or gDNA, and it came from T cells, B-cell-depleted T cells, or PBMCs.

The clonotype originates from a woman aged 45-59 years with COVID-19, enrolled during active disease. Sample: peripheral blood. The V gene is TRBV30, the J gene TRBJ2-7; D ambiguous. CDR3 residues: CAWRAAYEQYF. In nucleotides, the CDR3 is TGTGCCTGGAGGGCTGCCTACGAGCAGTACTTC.